This TCR beta chain comes out of a study of shared clonotypes between healthy human individuals. Study information: For every donor, three CD4 naive, three CD4 memory, two CD8 naive and one CD8 memory plates were used.

Assay used: immunoSEQ multiplex PCR; TCRdb lists only in-frame clones, some missing. This table holds roughly 2.4 million clones, more than 90% found once. CDR1 and CDR2 from the germline V gene are MNHEY and SMNVEV (reference sequence). J gave up 3 bases and V 6 bases, and 5 bases lay outside the gene matches. This CDR3 is 15 amino acids long. V and J are TRBV27 and TRBJ1-6; 7 bases are shared with TRBD1. The clonotype comes from a young man in good health. Sequenced material: naive CD4+ T cells sorted from blood. The subset here: CD45RA+ positively selected. The CDR3 is CASRDRLFYNSPLHF. In DNA form, the CDR3 reads TGTGCCAGCAGGGACAGGCTTTTCTATAATTCACCCCTCCACTTT.